These 29 T cell receptor beta chains originate from one sample sequenced in a study of T cell changes during pregnancy in multiple sclerosis. Produced via immunoSEQ multiplex PCR; TCRdb's table is partial and in-frame only. The data hold roughly 93,000 clones, with roughly nine tenths observed a single time. The material sequenced was peripheral blood, taken after pregnancy. These receptors originate from a female donor in good health, enrolled as a control in a pregnancy study.

The chain recombines TRBV7-2 with TRBJ2-7; D remains ambiguous. The CDR3 contains 16 residues. V lost 5 bases, J lost 3 bases, and 20 bases lay in between. Germline V lookup: CDR1 SGHTA, CDR2 FQGNSA. The CDR3 nucleotides read TGTGCCAGCAGCCCGCCGTTAGACTGGAGAAGCTACGAGCAGTACTTC. Protein: CASSPPLDWRSYEQYF. The complete variable domain, with remaining parts taken from reference TRBV7-2 and TRBJ2-7, reads GAGVSQSPSNKVTEKGKDVELRCDPISGHTALYWYRQSLGQGLEFLIYFQGNSAPDKSGLPSDRFSAERTGGSVSTLTIQRTQQEDSAVYLCASSPPLDWRSYEQYFGPGTRLTVT.

This clone was seen once. The chain carries TRBV13 and TRBJ2-2; 11 bases are a match to TRBD2. The CDR3 is 20 residues long. The V segment lost 5 bases and the J segment 6 bases; nucleotides outside the gene matches: 20. In germline, CDR1 is PRHDT, CDR2 FYEKMQ (reference sequence). The CDR3 region has the DNA TGTGCCAGCAGCCCACACACCCGACTAGCGGGGAAGGTGGAGCCCGGGGAGCTGTTTTTT. Translation: CASSPHTRLAGKVEPGELFF.

The CDR3 reads CASREQIYGYTF. DNA of the CDR3: TGTGCCAGCAGAGAACAGATCTATGGCTACACCTTC. This chain uses TRBV2 with TRBJ1-2; unclear D gene. Trimming shortened V by 6 bases and J by 4 bases, and 9 bases separated the two germline ends. Germline lookup yields CDR1 SNHLY and CDR2 FYNNEI. This CDR3 region has 12 residues.

The CDR3 bases are TGTGCCAGCAGCGAGGGACAGTCTAATGAAAAACTGTTTTTT. Residues: CASSEGQSNEKLFF. The chain joins TRBV5-4 to TRBJ1-4, with TRBD1 identical over 7 bases. The CDR3 has 14 amino acids. Germline trimming cut 4 bases from V and 3 bases from J; bases unmatched to any gene: 3. Germline loops: CDR1 SGHNT, CDR2 YYREEE (reference sequence).

This chain uses TRBV2 with TRBJ1-3; no clear D gene. V was cut by 5 bases and J by 4 bases, with 3 bases left in between. The CDR3 sequence is 11 residues long. CDR1 is SNHLY and CDR2 is FYNNEI in the germline V gene. The CDR3 spells CASSQGNTIYF. CDR3 nucleotides: TGTGCCAGCAGTCAAGGAAACACCATATATTTT.

CDR3 DNA: TGTGCCAGCAGAGCAAGACTAGAGATCGGGGAGCTGTTTTTT. Translated: CASRARLEIGELFF. This chain connects TRBV6-5 to TRBJ2-2, with a tentative D call TRBD2 (6 bases). V gave up 6 bases and J gave up 7 bases, with 15 bases separating them. From germline, CDR1 is MNHEY and CDR2 SVGAGI. This CDR3 is 14 amino acids long.

This sequence joins TRBV21-1 and TRBJ2-2; TRBD1 is the table's D call and was not checked against the DNA. TRBV21-1 is assigned pseudogene status. The CDR3 runs 15 residues. The CDR3 reads CASSIRQGEAGELFF. The CDR3 DNA follows: TGTGCCAGCAGCATAAGACAGGGGGAGGCCGGGGAGCTGTTTTTT.

The J gene is TRBJ2-3, the V gene TRBV7-2, with 14 positions matching TRBD2. Germline V CDR1 and CDR2: SGHTA, FQGNSA. V was pared by 5 bases and J by 8 bases, with 12 bases of the junction left unmatched. This CDR3 has 17 residues. The CDR3: CASSITGTSGGVVTQYF. As DNA, the CDR3 is TGTGCCAGCAGCATAACCGGGACTAGCGGGGGCGTGGTTACGCAGTATTTT.

This rearrangement joins TRBV13 to TRBJ2-7, with 7 bases lining up with TRBD1. CDR1 PRHDT and CDR2 FYEKMQ come from the germline V gene (reference sequence). V shed 4 bases and J 0 bases; nucleotides not matched to a gene: 15. The CDR3 has 18 amino acids. The CDR3 coding sequence is TGTGCCAGCAGCTCAAACCCGGACAGGCAGCCCTACTCCTACGAGCAGTACTTC. It is translated as CASSSNPDRQPYSYEQYF.

The chain couples TRBV7-2 to TRBJ2-1; maybe TRBD2 (6 bases). The length of the CDR3 is 13 residues. In germline, CDR1 is SGHTA, CDR2 FQGNSA. The ends were cut back, 4 bases at V and 5 bases at J, with 9 bases in the middle. CDR3 DNA sequence: TGTGCCAGCAGCTGGGGGGAGAACAATGAGCAGTTCTTC. This translates into CASSWGENNEQFF. Full variable domain (missing parts from reference TRBV7-2 and TRBJ2-1): GAGVSQSPSNKVTEKGKDVELRCDPISGHTALYWYRQSLGQGLEFLIYFQGNSAPDKSGLPSDRFSAERTGGSVSTLTIQRTQQEDSAVYLCASSWGENNEQFFGPGTRLTVL.

The V call is TRBV2, the J call TRBJ1-1; the D gene is possibly TRBD1 (5 bases). Germline-derived CDR1 and CDR2 are SNHLY and FYNNEI. The CDR3 consists of 12 residues. The ends were cut back, 7 bases at V and 8 bases at J, with 14 bases in the middle. CDR3 DNA: TGTGCCAGCACCCGTAGACAGTTAGAAGCTTTCTTT. Translated: CASTRRQLEAFF.

V gene TRBV27 combines with J gene TRBJ2-1; 8 positions match TRBD2. This CDR3 contains 14 residues. Germline CDR1 MNHEY, CDR2 SMNVEV (reference sequence). V lost 3 bases, J lost 2 bases, and 0 bases stayed unmatched. CDR3 bases: TGTGCCAGCAGTTTGGGACTAGCCTACAATGAGCAGTTCTTC. It specifies CASSLGLAYNEQFF.

V gene TRBV29-1 combines with J gene TRBJ2-1; TRBD2 matches at 14 bases. Unmatched junction bases numbered 6, after V lost 6 bases and J lost 8 bases. CDR1 SQVTM and CDR2 ANQGSEA come from the germline V gene. This CDR3 is 14 amino acids long. CDR3 coding DNA: TGCAGCGTGGAGGGACTAGCGGGAGCCGATGAGCAGTTCTTC. Its protein is CSVEGLAGADEQFF.

The chain combines TRBV28 with TRBJ1-2, with a weak D call TRBD1 (6 bases). V was pared by 4 bases and J by 4 bases, with 13 bases between. CDR3 length: 14 residues. Germline CDR1 reads MDHEN; CDR2 reads SYDVKM. CDR3 region: CASSSGGLGYGYTF. The CDR3 nucleotides read TGTGCCAGCAGTTCGGGGGGCCTCGGCTATGGCTACACCTTC.

The chain is built from TRBV19 and TRBJ1-6, with 12 bases identical to TRBD1. V lost 4 bases and J lost 5; bases outside the gene matches: 3. Germline V gives CDR1 LNHDA, CDR2 SQIVND (reference sequence). The CDR3 totals 16 residues. This CDR3 reads CASSKGQGANNSPLHF. CDR3 DNA sequence: TGTGCCAGTAGTAAGGGACAGGGGGCAAATAATTCACCCCTCCACTTT.

The chain is built from TRBV10-1 and TRBJ2-1, with 8 bases lining up with TRBD2. Germline loops: CDR1 WNHNN, CDR2 SYGVQD (reference sequence). This CDR3 has 11 amino acids. Germline trimming cut 9 bases from V and 12 bases from J; bases unmatched to any gene: 7. CDR3 sequence (DNA): TGCGCCAGTAAGCGGGGGCAGCGGCAGTTCTTC. It codes for CASKRGQRQFF.

The chain joins TRBV4-2 to TRBJ2-5, with 15 bases lining up with TRBD2. This CDR3 has 18 residues. V gave up 0 bases and J gave up 0 bases; unmatched junction bases: 2. CDR1 LGHNA and CDR2 YNFKEQ come from the germline V gene. CDR3 residues: CASSQDGLAGGYQETQYF. The CDR3, as DNA: TGTGCCAGCAGCCAAGATGGACTAGCGGGAGGGTACCAAGAGACCCAGTACTTC.

This chain joins TRBV18 and TRBJ1-1; D is perhaps TRBD1 (5 bases). Trimming removed 0 bases from V and 10 bases from J, with 12 bases in between. This CDR3 is built from 13 residues. CDR1 and CDR2 from the germline V gene are KGHSH and LQKENI. The CDR3 nucleotides read TGTGCCAGCTCACCACCCGGCGGACAAGGAGCTTTCTTT. Protein: CASSPPGGQGAFF. Complete variable domain (other parts from reference TRBV18 and TRBJ1-1): NAGVMQNPRHLVRRRGQEARLRCSPMKGHSHVYWYRQLPEEGLKFMVYLQKENIIDESGMPKERFSAEFPKEGPSILRIQQVVRGDSAAYFCASSPPGGQGAFFGQGTRLTVV.

The chain has TRBV27 and TRBJ2-2; 9 nucleotides match TRBD1. The CDR3 runs 15 residues. The J segment lost 2 bases and the V segment lost 7 bases, leaving 5 bases of the junction unmatched. Germline V gene sequence: CDR1 MNHEY, CDR2 SMNVEV (reference sequence). The CDR3 spells CASTGQGRNTGELFF. The CDR3 DNA is TGTGCCAGCACTGGACAGGGGAGAAACACCGGGGAGCTGTTTTTT.

This chain uses TRBV7-8 with TRBJ1-6, with D perhaps TRBD1 (5 bases). This CDR3 has 17 amino acids. CDR1 and CDR2 from the germline V gene are SGHVS and FQNEAQ. The V and J ends lost 1 base and 1 base respectively, with 11 bases between them. The CDR3 region has the DNA TGTGCCAGCAGCTTAGGGGGCCCCGGGTCCTATAATTCACCCCTCCACTTT. It yields the protein CASSLGGPGSYNSPLHF.

This chain joins TRBV29-1 and TRBJ1-2, with 8 bases matching TRBD1. This CDR3 has 13 residues. Germline-derived CDR1 and CDR2 are SQVTM and ANQGSEA. Trimming took 7 bases from V and 7 from J; bases not matched to a gene: 11. The CDR3 nucleotides read TGCAGCGCCACGGGGAGACAGGGGTCTGGCTACACCTTC. This codes for CSATGRQGSGYTF.

The chain recombines TRBV9 with TRBJ1-2; 7 bases are a match to TRBD1. There are 14 residues in the CDR3. V was pared by 2 bases and J by 6 bases, with 7 bases of the junction left unmatched. Germline lookup yields CDR1 SGDLS and CDR2 YYNGEE. The CDR3 DNA sequence: TGTGCCAGCAGCGTCGACAGGGTTGGGAATGGCTACACCTTC. Protein sequence: CASSVDRVGNGYTF.

V is TRBV7-3 and J is TRBJ2-1; 8 bases are a match to TRBD2. The CDR3 has 14 amino acids. Per the germline V gene, CDR1 is SGHTA and CDR2 is FQGTGA. Trimming cost V 3 bases and J 7 bases; bases outside gene matches: 5. The CDR3 here is CASSFSGGGNEQFF. CDR3 DNA sequence: TGTGCCAGCAGCTTTTCGGGCGGGGGGAATGAGCAGTTCTTC.

This clone was observed a single time. V and J are TRBV4-1 and TRBJ1-1; 7 nucleotides align to TRBD1. V was pared by 2 bases and J by 3 bases, with 3 bases of the junction left unmatched. The CDR3 covers 14 residues. Germline CDR1 is MGHRA and CDR2 is YSYEKL. The CDR3 loop reads CASSQWDRYTEAFF. CDR3 DNA: TGCGCCAGCAGCCAATGGGACAGATACACTGAAGCTTTCTTT.

The V and J genes are TRBV28 and TRBJ1-5, with TRBD1 matching 10 bases. Germline CDR1 reads MDHEN; CDR2 reads SYDVKM. After removal of 7 bases from V and 2 bases from J, the junction contained 8 bases not matched to a gene. The CDR3 is 16 residues long. The DNA of the CDR3 is TGTGCCAGCAAGACAGGGGGCTTTGTGCGCAATCAGCCCCAGCATTTT. This sequence encodes CASKTGGFVRNQPQHF.

This chain uses TRBV30 with TRBJ2-3; 13 bases align to TRBD2. The CDR3 sequence is 14 residues long. The junction had 5 bases not matched to a gene; V was cut back by 7 bases and J by 4 bases. The germline V gene has CDR1 GTSNPN and CDR2 SVGIG (reference sequence). The CDR3 region has the DNA TGTGCCTCGCGACTAGCGGGGGGACCAGATACGCAGTATTTT. Amino acid sequence: CASRLAGGPDTQYF.

This chain joins TRBV19 and TRBJ1-1; possibly TRBD1 for D (6 bases). Trimming pared 5 bases from V and 0 bases from J, leaving 7 bases between. The CDR3 length is 13 residues. Germline-derived CDR1 and CDR2 are LNHDA and SQIVND (reference sequence). CDR3 DNA sequence: TGTGCCAGTAGTGGACAGCTGAACACTGAAGCTTTCTTT. Encoded protein: CASSGQLNTEAFF.

The chain links TRBV11-2 to TRBJ1-1; D perhaps matches TRBD1 (6 bases). From germline, CDR1 is SGHAT and CDR2 FQNNGV. V was shortened by 4 bases and J by 6 bases, with 18 bases between the two germline ends. This CDR3 has 15 residues. The CDR3 nucleotides are TGTGCCAGCAGCTCTCTGATACAGGGAAATCCTGAAGCTTTCTTT. As protein: CASSSLIQGNPEAFF.

The chain has TRBV9 and TRBJ1-1, with D perhaps matching TRBD1 (6 bases). The germline V gene has CDR1 SGDLS and CDR2 YYNGEE. The CDR3 covers 14 residues. V was pared by 4 bases and J by 2 bases, with 12 bases between. For the CDR3, the DNA is TGTGCCAGCAGCCCGAGACAGGCAAACACTGAAGCTTTCTTT. This codes for CASSPRQANTEAFF.